The present entry profiles one T cell receptor (beta chain) with its context. What it recognizes is unknown. Here immunoSEQ multiplex PCR was the method, and the copy in TCRdb shows in-frame clones only, minus some. This repertoire shows 95,000 to 110,000 clones, 91% found once; its top ten account for roughly 44%. The data belong to a study of T cell responses to AZD1222 COVID-19 vaccine. Study-level background: Second-dose intervals near 4 or 12 weeks were combined. Study observations and caveats: Per reports, nearly half of all spike-specific TCRs target regions that are unmutated in variants. Repertoire sampling happened only post peak T cell response.

Per germline, CDR1 MDHEN and CDR2 SYDVKM. The length of the CDR3 is 15 residues. Losses at the gene ends were 2 bases for V and 4 bases for J; bases not matched to a gene: 2. The gene calls are TRBV28 and TRBJ2-2; 9 bases are a match to TRBD2. The sequence came from an adult in good health. The sample consisted of peripheral blood, taken on day 0 of AZD1222 vaccination. The CDR3 loop reads CASSLVLAGTGELFF. The CDR3 DNA is TGTGCCAGCAGTTTAGTACTAGCGGGCACCGGGGAGCTGTTTTTT.